The entry below describes one T cell receptor beta chain. Participants were aged about 18 to 100 years from some 24 US areas. Each participant's cohort was designated according to participant-reported clinical history. This specimen comes from a study of blood T cell repertoires in COVID-19. Overall study: The study drew acute and convalescent COVID-19 samples from the United States, Italy and Spain. T cells, B-cell-depleted T cells, or PBMCs provided the cDNA or gDNA that served as material.

Per germline, CDR1 SNHLY and CDR2 FYNNEI. After removal of 4 bases from V and 0 bases from J, the junction contained 3 bases not matched to a gene. The CDR3 totals 16 residues. Sequencing was performed with immunoSEQ multiplex PCR; in TCRdb, only in-frame clones are kept and a portion is missing. The sample includes about 200,000 clones, 70% to 90% of them seen just once. This TCR derives from a woman aged 40 to 55 with acute COVID-19. The chain recombines TRBV2 with TRBJ2-5; 12 bases align to TRBD2. Sequenced: PBMCs or T cells enriched from blood (not recorded which). CDR3 nucleotides: TGTGCCAGCAGTGCAGGACTAGCGGGGCACCAAGAGACCCAGTACTTC. It translates to CASSAGLAGHQETQYF.